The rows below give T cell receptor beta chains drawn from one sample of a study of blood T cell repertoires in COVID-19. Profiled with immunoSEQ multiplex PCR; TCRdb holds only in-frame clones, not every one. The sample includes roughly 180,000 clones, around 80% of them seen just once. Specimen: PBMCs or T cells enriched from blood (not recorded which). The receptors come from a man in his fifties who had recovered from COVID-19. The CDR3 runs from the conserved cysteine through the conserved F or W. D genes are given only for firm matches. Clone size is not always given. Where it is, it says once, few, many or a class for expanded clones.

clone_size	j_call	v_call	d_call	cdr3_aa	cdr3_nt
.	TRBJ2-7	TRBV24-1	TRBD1	CATSALTGAEQYF	TGTGCCACCAGTGCCCTGACAGGGGCCGAGCAGTACTTC
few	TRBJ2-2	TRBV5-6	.	CASTTPAGELFF	TGTGCCAGCACTACCCCCGCCGGGGAGCTGTTTTTT
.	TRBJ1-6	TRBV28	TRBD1	CASSLPRQGLRNSPLHF	TGTGCCAGCAGTTTACCGAGACAGGGATTGCGTAATTCACCCCTCCACTTT
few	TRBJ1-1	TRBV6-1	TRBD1	CASSEGGTDQEAFF	TGTGCCAGCAGTGAAGGCGGGACAGATCAGGAAGCTTTCTTT
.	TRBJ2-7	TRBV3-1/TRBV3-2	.	CASSQGPGGTSPYEQYF	TGTGCCAGCAGCCAAGGACCGGGGGGCACATCCCCTTACGAGCAGTACTTC
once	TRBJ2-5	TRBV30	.	CAWREETQYF	TGTGCCTGGCGGGAAGAGACCCAGTACTTC
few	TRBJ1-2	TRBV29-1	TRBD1	CSIDWSQGEYGYTF	TGCAGCATTGATTGGAGTCAGGGGGAATATGGCTACACCTTC
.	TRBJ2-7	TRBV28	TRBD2	CASSYGLAGLSSYEQYF	TGTGCCAGCAGTTACGGACTAGCGGGTCTCAGCTCCTACGAGCAGTACTTC
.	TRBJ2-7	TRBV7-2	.	CASSRGRTVLEQYF	TGTGCCAGCAGCCGGGGCCGGACAGTTCTCGAGCAGTACTTC
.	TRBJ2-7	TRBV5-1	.	CASSLVQGGYEQYF	TGCGCCAGCAGCTTGGTACAGGGGGGGTACGAGCAGTACTTC
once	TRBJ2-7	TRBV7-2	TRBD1	CASSFDRDRAYEQYF	TGTGCCAGCAGCTTTGACCGGGACAGGGCCTACGAGCAGTACTTC
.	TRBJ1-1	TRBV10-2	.	CASSESPGVLSEAFF	TGCGCCAGCAGTGAGTCGCCCGGGGTCCTTTCTGAAGCTTTCTTT
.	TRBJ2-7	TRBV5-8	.	CASSLTRVPSYEQYF	TGTGCCAGCAGCTTGACTAGGGTCCCCTCCTACGAGCAGTACTTC
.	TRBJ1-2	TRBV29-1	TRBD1	CSARQGNGYTF	TGCAGCGCCCGACAGGGAAATGGCTACACCTTC
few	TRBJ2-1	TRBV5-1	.	CASSLVQGGDNEQFF	TGCGCCAGCAGCTTGGTACAAGGGGGGGACAATGAGCAGTTCTTC
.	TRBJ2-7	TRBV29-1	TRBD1	CSAGQGGYEQYF	TGCAGCGCTGGACAGGGGGGCTACGAGCAGTACTTC
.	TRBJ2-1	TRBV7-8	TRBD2	CASSLRDEGRGEQFF	TGTGCCAGCAGCCTCCGGGACGAAGGGAGGGGTGAGCAGTTCTTC
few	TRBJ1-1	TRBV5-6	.	CASSLGGIGTEAFF	TGTGCCAGCAGCTTGGGAGGGATAGGCACTGAAGCTTTCTTT
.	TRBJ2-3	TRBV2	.	CASSERAGDTQYF	TGTGCCAGCAGTGAGCGCGCGGGAGATACGCAGTATTTT
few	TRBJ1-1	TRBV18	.	CASSPPGATDTEAFF	TGTGCCAGCTCACCCCCAGGGGCCACGGACACTGAAGCTTTCTTT
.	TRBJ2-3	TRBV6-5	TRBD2	CASSRLAGAPDTQYF	TGTGCCAGCAGCCGACTAGCGGGGGCCCCTGATACGCAGTATTTT
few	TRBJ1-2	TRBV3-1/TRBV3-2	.	CASSHVAGRDYGYTF	TGTGCCAGCAGCCATGTGGCAGGGCGCGACTATGGCTACACCTTC
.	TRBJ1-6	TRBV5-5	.	CASRARDIYNSPLHF	TGTGCCAGCAGGGCCCGGGACATTTATAATTCACCCCTCCACTTT
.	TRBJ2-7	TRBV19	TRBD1	CASGLAGTGASDEQYF	TGTGCCAGTGGCCTAGCCGGGACAGGGGCCTCGGACGAGCAGTACTTC
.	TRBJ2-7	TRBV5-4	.	CASSFRSSEQYF	TGTGCCAGCAGCTTCCGGTCTAGCGAGCAGTACTTC
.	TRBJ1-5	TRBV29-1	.	CSAGQINQPQHF	TGCAGCGCCGGACAGATAAATCAGCCCCAGCATTTT
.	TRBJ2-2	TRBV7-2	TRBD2	CASSLLSTGGHGELFF	TGTGCCAGCAGCTTATTATCGACGGGGGGGCACGGGGAGCTGTTTTTT
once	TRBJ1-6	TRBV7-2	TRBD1	CASSFRGQDSPLHF	TGTGCCAGCAGCTTCAGGGGGCAGGATTCACCCCTCCACTTT
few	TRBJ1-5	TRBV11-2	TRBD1	CASSLGFRGINQPQHF	TGTGCCAGCAGTCTAGGGTTCAGGGGGATCAATCAGCCCCAGCATTTT
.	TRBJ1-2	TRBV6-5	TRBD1	CASRRDSLYGYTF	TGTGCCAGCAGAAGGGACAGCCTTTACGGCTACACCTTC
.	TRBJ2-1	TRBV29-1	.	CSVRRGLAGESEQFF	TGCAGCGTCCGCAGGGGGCTTGCGGGAGAGAGTGAGCAGTTCTTC
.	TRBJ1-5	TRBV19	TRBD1	CASSGTGDQPQHF	TGTGCCAGTTCTGGGACAGGGGACCAGCCCCAGCATTTT
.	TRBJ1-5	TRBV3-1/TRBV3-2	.	CASSQDILNQPQHF	TGTGCCAGCAGCCAAGACATACTTAATCAGCCCCAGCATTTT
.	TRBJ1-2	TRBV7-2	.	CASSLSRSAGGYTF	TGTGCCAGCAGCTTATCGCGCTCAGCGGGGGGCTACACCTTC
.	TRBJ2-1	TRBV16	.	CASSQQGYEQFF	TGTGCCAGCAGCCAACAGGGTTATGAGCAGTTCTTC
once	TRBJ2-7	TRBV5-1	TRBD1	CASSPGQGLYEQYF	TGCGCCAGCAGCCCAGGACAGGGCCTGTACGAGCAGTACTTC
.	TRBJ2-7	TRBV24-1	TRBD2	CATGTSGSLGVPYEQYF	TGTGCCACCGGAACTAGCGGGAGTTTGGGGGTCCCCTACGAGCAGTACTTC
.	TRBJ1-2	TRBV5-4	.	CASSDARGGPYGYTF	TGTGCCAGCAGTGATGCGAGAGGGGGACCTTATGGCTACACCTTC
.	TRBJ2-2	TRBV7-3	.	CASSSVGGNTGELFF	TGTGCCAGCAGCTCAGTCGGGGGGAACACCGGGGAGCTGTTTTTT
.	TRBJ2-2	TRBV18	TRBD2	CASSPPGLAANTGELFF	TGTGCCAGCTCACCTCCGGGACTAGCAGCTAACACCGGGGAGCTGTTTTTT
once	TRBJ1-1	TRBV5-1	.	CASSSGQRQEAFF	TGCGCCAGCAGCTCTGGACAAAGGCAAGAAGCTTTCTTT
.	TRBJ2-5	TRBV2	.	CASSGQGRDQETQYF	TGTGCCAGCAGTGGACAGGGGAGGGACCAAGAGACCCAGTACTTC
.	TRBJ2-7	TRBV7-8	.	CASSLAGGYEQYF	TGTGCCAGCAGCTTAGCGGGGGGCTACGAGCAGTACTTC
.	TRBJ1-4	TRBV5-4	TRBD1	CASRVDRAGEKLFF	TGTGCCAGCAGAGTGGACAGGGCTGGTGAAAAACTGTTTTTT